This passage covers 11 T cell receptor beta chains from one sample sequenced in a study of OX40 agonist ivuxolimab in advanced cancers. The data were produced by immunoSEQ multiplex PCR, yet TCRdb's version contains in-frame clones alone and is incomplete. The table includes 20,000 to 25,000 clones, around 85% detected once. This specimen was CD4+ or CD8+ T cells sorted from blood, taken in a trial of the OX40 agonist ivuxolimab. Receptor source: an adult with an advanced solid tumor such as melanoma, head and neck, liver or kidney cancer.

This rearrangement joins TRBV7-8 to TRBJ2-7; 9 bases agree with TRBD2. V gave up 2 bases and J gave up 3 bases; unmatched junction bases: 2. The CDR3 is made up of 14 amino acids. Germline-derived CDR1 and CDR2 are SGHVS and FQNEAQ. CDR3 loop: CASSLLAGFYEQYF. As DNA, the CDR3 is TGTGCCAGCAGCTTACTAGCGGGATTCTACGAGCAGTACTTC.

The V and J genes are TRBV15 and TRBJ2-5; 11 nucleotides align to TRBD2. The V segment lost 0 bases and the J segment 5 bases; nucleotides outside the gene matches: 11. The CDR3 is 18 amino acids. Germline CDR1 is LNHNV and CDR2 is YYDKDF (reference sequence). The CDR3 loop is CATSRDGLAGGQGETQYF. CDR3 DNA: TGTGCCACCAGCAGAGATGGTCTAGCGGGAGGCCAAGGGGAGACCCAGTACTTC.

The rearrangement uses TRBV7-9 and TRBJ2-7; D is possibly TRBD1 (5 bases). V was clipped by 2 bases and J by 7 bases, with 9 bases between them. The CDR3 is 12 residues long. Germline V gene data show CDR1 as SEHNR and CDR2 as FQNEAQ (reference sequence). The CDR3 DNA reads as TGTGCCAGCAGCTTACAGGGATGGGAGCAGTACTTC. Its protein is CASSLQGWEQYF.

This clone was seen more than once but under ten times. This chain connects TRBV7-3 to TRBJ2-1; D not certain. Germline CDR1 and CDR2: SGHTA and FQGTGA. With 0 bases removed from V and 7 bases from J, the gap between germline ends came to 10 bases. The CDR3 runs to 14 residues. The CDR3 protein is CASSLTIMGNEQFF. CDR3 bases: TGTGCCAGCAGCTTAACGATAATGGGGAATGAGCAGTTCTTC.

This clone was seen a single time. The CDR3 DNA reads as TGTGCCAGCAGCTCGACCGGGAGGGTAGGGGGAGGAAACACCATATATTTT. Encoded protein: CASSSTGRVGGGNTIYF. The chain combines TRBV13 with TRBJ1-3; tentative D call: TRBD1 (6 bases). This CDR3 is 17 amino acids long. With 4 bases removed from V and 4 bases from J, the gap between germline ends came to 20 bases. Germline CDR1 reads PRHDT; CDR2 reads FYEKMQ (reference sequence).

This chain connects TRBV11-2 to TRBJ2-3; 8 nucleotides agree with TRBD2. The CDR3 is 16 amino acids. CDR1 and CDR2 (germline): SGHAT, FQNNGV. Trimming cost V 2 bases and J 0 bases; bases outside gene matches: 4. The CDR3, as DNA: TGTGCCAGCAGCTTAATGGGACTAGGTAGCACAGATACGCAGTATTTT. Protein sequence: CASSLMGLGSTDTQYF.

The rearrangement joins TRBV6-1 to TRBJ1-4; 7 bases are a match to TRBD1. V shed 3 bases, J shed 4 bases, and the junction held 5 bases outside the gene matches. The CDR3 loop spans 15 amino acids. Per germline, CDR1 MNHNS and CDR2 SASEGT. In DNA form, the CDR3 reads TGTGCCAGCAGTGACTCGACAGGGAATAATGAAAAACTGTTTTTT. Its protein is CASSDSTGNNEKLFF.

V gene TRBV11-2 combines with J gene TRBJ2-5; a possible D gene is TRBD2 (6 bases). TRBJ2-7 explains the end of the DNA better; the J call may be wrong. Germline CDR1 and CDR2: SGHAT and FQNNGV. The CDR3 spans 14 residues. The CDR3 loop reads CASSPLGGVYEQYF. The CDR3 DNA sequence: TGTGCCAGCAGCCCCTTGGGGGGTGTGTACGAGCAGTACTTC.

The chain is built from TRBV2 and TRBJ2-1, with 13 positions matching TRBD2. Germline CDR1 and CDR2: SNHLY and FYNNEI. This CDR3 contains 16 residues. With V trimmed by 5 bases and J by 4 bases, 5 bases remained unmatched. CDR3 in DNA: TGTGCCAGCAGTCCACTAGCGGGAGGGCCATACAATGAGCAGTTCTTC. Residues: CASSPLAGGPYNEQFF.

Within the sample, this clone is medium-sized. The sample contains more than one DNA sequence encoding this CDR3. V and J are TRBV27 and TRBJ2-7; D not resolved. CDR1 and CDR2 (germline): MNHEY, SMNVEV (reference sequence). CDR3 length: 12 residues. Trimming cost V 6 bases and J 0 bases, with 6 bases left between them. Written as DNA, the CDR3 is TGTGCCAGCAGCGGCACCTCCTACGAGCAGTACTTC. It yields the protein CASSGTSYEQYF.

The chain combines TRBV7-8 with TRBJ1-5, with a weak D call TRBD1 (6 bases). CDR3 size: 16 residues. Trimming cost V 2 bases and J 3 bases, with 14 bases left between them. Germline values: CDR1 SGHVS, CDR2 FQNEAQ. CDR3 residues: CASSLFLGANNQPQHF. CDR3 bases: TGTGCCAGCAGCTTATTCTTGGGGGCGAACAATCAGCCCCAGCATTTT.